The 22 T cell receptor beta chains listed next were all sequenced from one sample in a study of CD8 T cells in ankylosing spondylitis. Antigen specificity for these receptors is unknown. The study, taken as a whole, reports: Roughly eight highly homologous variants made up a TCR beta motif that seemed to typify ankylosing spondylitis blood.

Each CDR3 protein is one row after TCRdb ran MiXCR on the 5' RACE reads. This sample has about 440,000 distinct CDR3 sequences, with approximately 17% found just once. Sequencing was performed on blood, either unsorted or a sorted T cell fraction (not recorded which). The receptors stem from a male donor with ankylosing spondylitis.

The genes are TRBV3-1 and TRBJ2-1, with 10 bases that match TRBD1. Trimming took 3 bases from V and 9 from J; bases not matched to a gene: 5. In germline, CDR1 is LGHDT, CDR2 YNNKEL (reference sequence). The CDR3 is 14 amino acids. The CDR3 loop is CASSQGGTGAEQFF. In DNA, the CDR3 is TGTGCCAGCAGCCAGGGGGGGACAGGGGCTGAGCAGTTCTTC.

The CDR3 loop is CASSFAGARYEQYF. The CDR3 nucleotides are TGTGCCAGCAGTTTCGCCGGAGCCAGGTACGAGCAGTACTTC. The chain carries TRBV28 and TRBJ2-7; D gene unclear. Germline lookup yields CDR1 MDHEN and CDR2 SYDVKM. CDR3 length: 14 residues. The germline V and J ends were trimmed by 3 bases and 4 bases, with 13 bases remaining between them.

This sequence joins TRBV20-1 and TRBJ1-1; D unclear. The V gene lost 2 bases and the J gene lost 5 bases, with 18 bases spanning the gap. The germline V gene has CDR1 DFQATT and CDR2 SNEGSKA (reference sequence). This CDR3 has 15 amino acids. The CDR3 region is CSARSGSQGNTEAFF. The CDR3 nucleotides are TGCAGTGCTAGATCGGGCAGCCAAGGTAATACTGAAGCTTTCTTT.

This clonotype showed up many times. The chain links TRBV7-3 to TRBJ1-4, with 7 bases lining up with TRBD1. The CDR3 sequence is 19 residues long. The V gene end was trimmed by 11 bases and the J gene end by 3 bases; junction bases not matched to a gene: 24. Germline V gives CDR1 SGHTA, CDR2 FQGTGA. The CDR3 DNA is TGTGCCCCCGAGGCCGCGACAGGGTTGCGTGTCACGGCTAATGAAAAACTGTTTTTT. This encodes CAPEAATGLRVTANEKLFF.

This chain links TRBV12-5 with TRBJ2-3; maybe TRBD2 (5 bases). The CDR3 sequence is 13 residues long. Trimming left V 8 bases short and J 2 bases short, with 11 bases between. Germline CDR1 and CDR2: LGHNT and FRNRAP. In DNA form, the CDR3 reads TGTGCTAGTCAAATCGGGAACACAGATACGCAGTATTTT. Its translation: CASQIGNTDTQYF.

This rearrangement joins TRBV4-2 to TRBJ2-1; 10 bases are a match to TRBD2. Unmatched junction bases numbered 18, after V lost 3 bases and J lost 7 bases. The CDR3 has 19 residues. Per germline, CDR1 LGHNA and CDR2 YNFKEQ. For the CDR3, the DNA is TGTGCCAGCAGCCACTACCTGCGTGAAAGCGGGGGGGCCTGGAATGAGCAGTTCTTC. Translating gives CASSHYLRESGGAWNEQFF.

This clonotype was observed a few times. The chain links TRBV6-1 to TRBJ1-1; the match to TRBD1 covers 10 bases. The V segment lost 6 bases and the J segment 4 bases; nucleotides outside the gene matches: 5. The CDR3 has 14 amino acids. Germline CDR1 MNHNS, CDR2 SASEGT. In DNA form, the CDR3 reads TGTGCCAGCAGGCTCGGACAGGGGGGCACTGAAGCTTTCTTT. As protein: CASRLGQGGTEAFF.

This clonotype has only a few counts. J is TRBJ1-2 and V is TRBV4-1; the match to TRBD1 covers 10 bases. CDR1 MGHRA and CDR2 YSYEKL come from the germline V gene. The ends lost 0 bases at V and 7 bases at J; junction bases unmatched: 5. CDR3 length equals 15 residues. DNA for the CDR3: TGCGCCAGCAGCCAAGAGGACAGGGGGGCGGGTGGCTACACCTTC. It encodes CASSQEDRGAGGYTF.

This clonotype was detected many times. This chain links TRBV12-3 or TRBV12-4 with TRBJ1-1; the D gene is possibly TRBD1 (5 bases). V was shortened by 3 bases and J by 3 bases, with 8 bases between the two germline ends. The CDR3 has 13 residues. The CDR3 spells CASSFAGYTEAFF. In nucleotides, the CDR3 is TGTGCCAGCAGTTTCGCAGGGTACACTGAAGCTTTCTTT.

This clonotype was detected ten times or more. The DNA for the CDR3 is TGTGCCAGCAGTTTTGGCGGCCACTCCTACAATGAGCAGTTCTTC. This sequence encodes CASSFGGHSYNEQFF. The gene calls are TRBV12-3 or TRBV12-4 and TRBJ2-1; the D is unclear. V lost 3 bases and J 0 bases, leaving 9 bases between the germline ends. This CDR3 is 15 amino acids long.

The J gene is TRBJ2-4, the V gene TRBV7-9; D is unresolved. Trimming removed 5 bases from V and 1 base from J, with 9 bases in between. The CDR3 sequence is 14 residues long. Germline CDR1 and CDR2: SEHNR and FQNEAQ (reference sequence). The CDR3, as DNA: TGTGCCAGCAGCCGAGACTGGGCCAAAAACATTCAGTACTTC. Its translation: CASSRDWAKNIQYF.

The V and J genes are TRBV5-5 and TRBJ2-2; maybe TRBD2 (5 bases). Germline values: CDR1 SGHKS, CDR2 YYEKEE (reference sequence). The CDR3 runs to 14 residues. V lost 3 bases and J 8 bases, leaving 14 bases between the germline ends. CDR3 loop: CASSWYPRDGELFF. The CDR3 DNA reads TGTGCCAGCAGCTGGTACCCCCGGGATGGGGAGCTGTTTTTT.

The V and J genes are TRBV6-1 and TRBJ1-2, with D perhaps matching TRBD1 (5 bases). From germline, CDR1 is MNHNS and CDR2 SASEGT. Deletions cut 4 bases from V and 4 bases from J, with 10 bases between. The CDR3 runs to 13 residues. This CDR3 reads CASSASGTYGYTF. The CDR3 DNA is TGTGCCAGCAGTGCATCCGGGACCTATGGCTACACCTTC.

This clonotype showed up just a few times. The chain carries TRBV4-1 and TRBJ2-1, with D possibly matching TRBD2 (5 bases). Looked up from germline, CDR1 is MGHRA and CDR2 is YSYEKL. V lost 0 bases and J 0 bases, leaving 12 bases between the germline ends. This CDR3 is built from 17 residues. CDR3 in DNA: TGCGCCAGCAGCCAAGATTACGGGATCAGCTCCTACAATGAGCAGTTCTTC. Its translation is CASSQDYGISSYNEQFF.

This clonotype has just a few counts. The V gene is TRBV3-1, the J gene TRBJ1-2; D is ambiguous. The CDR3 runs to 14 residues. Germline V gene sequence: CDR1 LGHDT, CDR2 YNNKEL (reference sequence). V was clipped by 0 bases and J by 6 bases, with 11 bases between them. The chain's CDR3 is CASSQDLGFNGYTF. CDR3 bases: TGTGCCAGCAGCCAAGATCTCGGATTTAATGGCTACACCTTC.

This rearrangement joins TRBV2 to TRBJ1-5; D is unresolved. This CDR3 contains 15 residues. CDR1 SNHLY and CDR2 FYNNEI come from the germline V gene. Trimming pared 6 bases from V and 0 bases from J, leaving 12 bases between. CDR3 amino acids: CASRATRDSNQPQHF. CDR3 in DNA: TGTGCCAGCAGGGCGACCCGGGATAGCAATCAGCCCCAGCATTTT.

The chain links TRBV11-2 to TRBJ2-2, with TRBD1 matching 8 bases. Germline values: CDR1 SGHAT, CDR2 FQNNGV. V gave up 5 bases and J gave up 2 bases; unmatched junction bases: 13. The CDR3 is 18 residues long. The CDR3 DNA follows: TGTGCCAGCAGCCGGGGCCGAACAGGGGGGTTCAACACCGGGGAGCTGTTTTTT. Amino acids: CASSRGRTGGFNTGELFF.

The chain uses TRBV20-1 and TRBJ1-3; D is undetermined. This CDR3 is 13 amino acids long. V was clipped by 3 bases and J by 0 bases, with 6 bases between them. In germline, CDR1 is DFQATT, CDR2 SNEGSKA (reference sequence). In DNA form, the CDR3 reads TGCAGTGCTAGGGAGAGCTCTGGAAACACCATATATTTT. Its translation: CSARESSGNTIYF.

This clonotype was seen many times. The J gene is TRBJ2-6, the V gene TRBV29-1; no reliable D call. CDR1 is SQVTM and CDR2 is ANQGSEA in the germline V gene. This CDR3 contains 12 residues. Trimming cost V 6 bases and J 1 base, with 4 bases left between them. The CDR3 is CSVGSGANVLTF. The CDR3 nucleotides are TGCAGCGTGGGGTCTGGGGCCAACGTCCTGACTTTC.

This rearrangement joins TRBV3-1 to TRBJ1-3; D possibly corresponds to TRBD1 (6 bases). Germline assignment: CDR1 LGHDT and CDR2 YNNKEL (reference sequence). V lost 1 base and J 8 bases, leaving 12 bases between the germline ends. This CDR3 has 14 amino acids. The CDR3 protein is CASSQVGGLHTIYF. The CDR3 DNA sequence: TGTGCCAGCAGCCAAGTCGGGGGGCTACACACCATATATTTT.

This clonotype was seen many times. The rearrangement uses TRBV6-2 or TRBV6-3 and TRBJ2-1; a weak D match, TRBD2 (6 bases). CDR1 MNHEY and CDR2 SVGEGT come from the germline V gene. Trimming pared 3 bases from V and 2 bases from J, leaving 14 bases between. CDR3 length: 16 amino acids. CDR3 coding DNA: TGTGCCAGCAGTTATCTCCGGGAGAATCCCTACAATGAGCAGTTCTTC. This translates into CASSYLRENPYNEQFF.

The chain couples TRBV7-9 to TRBJ1-2; D possibly corresponds to TRBD1 (6 bases). V was trimmed by 0 bases and J by 3 bases, leaving 14 bases between them. This CDR3 contains 16 residues. Germline V gene lookup returns CDR1 SEHNR and CDR2 FQNEAQ (reference sequence). In DNA, the CDR3 is TGTGCCAGCAGCTTAGCTCCCAGACCAGGGGACTATGGCTACACCTTC. It is translated as CASSLAPRPGDYGYTF.